The 9 T cell receptor beta chains given below trace back to one sample, sequenced in a study of blood T cell repertoires in COVID-19. Generated by immunoSEQ multiplex PCR, the TCRdb table keeps only in-frame clones and is missing some. The table includes 270,000 or so clones, roughly 86% detected once. What was sequenced was peripheral blood. These receptors came from a man aged 40-55 years with active or convalescent COVID-19.

The V gene is TRBV5-1, the J gene TRBJ1-5; 7 nucleotides align to TRBD1. The CDR3 has 15 amino acids. The V gene end was trimmed by 1 base and the J gene end by 4 bases; junction bases not matched to a gene: 5. Per the germline V gene, CDR1 is SGHRS and CDR2 is YFSETQ. DNA of the CDR3: TGCGCCAGCAGCTTGAAGACAGGGCCTAATCAGCCCCAGCATTTT. Residues: CASSLKTGPNQPQHF.

The CDR3 nucleotides read TGTGCCAGCTTTGTGCGGGAGAGCGCCGATGAGCAGTTCTTC. Translating it yields CASFVRESADEQFF. V and J are TRBV7-9 and TRBJ2-1; 7 positions match TRBD2. Unmatched junction bases numbered 12, after V lost 8 bases and J lost 8 bases. The CDR3 consists of 14 residues. Looked up from germline, CDR1 is SEHNR and CDR2 is FQNEAQ (reference sequence).

The chain uses TRBV9 and TRBJ2-1, with a possible D match to TRBD2 (7 bases). This CDR3 region has 15 residues. V lost 3 bases, J lost 7 bases, and 17 bases lay in between. Germline loops: CDR1 SGDLS, CDR2 YYNGEE. The CDR3 sequence is CASSEGPGGPNEQFF. The CDR3 bases are TGTGCCAGCAGCGAGGGGCCGGGGGGCCCGAATGAGCAGTTCTTC.

The chain employs TRBV19 and TRBJ2-1, with D tentatively TRBD2 (6 bases). Germline V gene lookup returns CDR1 LNHDA and CDR2 SQIVND (reference sequence). V lost 3 bases and J lost 5, with 14 bases in between. This CDR3 has 15 amino acids. The chain's CDR3 is CASSMSSGPDNEQFF. The CDR3, as DNA: TGTGCCAGTAGTATGTCCAGCGGGCCAGACAATGAGCAGTTCTTC. The variable domain in full, with the rest retrieved from reference TRBV19 and TRBJ2-1, is DGGITQSPKYLFRKEGQNVTLSCEQNLNHDAMYWYRQDPGQGLRLIYYSQIVNDFQKGDIAEGYSVSREKKESFPLTVTSAQKNPTAFYLCASSMSSGPDNEQFFGPGTRLTVL.

The chain uses TRBV7-3 and TRBJ1-5; D may be TRBD1 (6 bases). CDR3 length equals 12 residues. Germline CDR1 and CDR2: SGHTA and FQGTGA. The V gene lost 8 bases and the J gene lost 4 bases, with 9 bases spanning the gap. DNA of the CDR3: TGTGCCAGCCGCCAGGGGAATCAGCCCCAGCATTTT. Its translation is CASRQGNQPQHF.

This chain connects TRBV21-1 to TRBJ2-7; TRBD1 reflects the table's D call only, with no check against the DNA. TRBV21-1 is shown as a pseudogene. CDR3 length equals 16 residues. This CDR3 reads CASSKLPTGGTYEQYF. CDR3 DNA: TGTGCCAGCAGCAAACTCCCTACAGGGGGCACTTACGAGCAGTACTTC.

The chain links TRBV28 to TRBJ2-5, with 7 bases identical to TRBD1. The CDR3 covers 15 residues. The V gene end was trimmed by 5 bases and the J gene end by 4 bases; junction bases not matched to a gene: 10. Germline V gene data show CDR1 as MDHEN and CDR2 as SYDVKM. In DNA, the CDR3 is TGTGCCAGCAGTCCCCAGACAGGGCGTATAGAGACCCAGTACTTC. It specifies CASSPQTGRIETQYF.

V usage is TRBV6-5 and J usage is TRBJ1-5, with D possibly being TRBD1 (6 bases). Germline values: CDR1 MNHEY, CDR2 SVGAGI. Between the trimmed V and J ends, which lost 7 bases and 11 bases, there was a span of 18 bases. This CDR3 is built from 13 residues. The CDR3 is CASTGVTLSAQHF. CDR3 DNA: TGTGCCAGCACAGGGGTGACACTTTCGGCCCAGCATTTT.

This clone was observed a single time. The chain recombines TRBV4-2 with TRBJ2-1, with 11 positions matching TRBD2. CDR3 length: 15 residues. Trimming took 4 bases from V and 3 from J; bases not matched to a gene: 2. The V gene's germline CDR1 is LGHNA and CDR2 YNFKEQ. The CDR3 DNA reads TGTGCCAGCAGCCGCGGGACTAGCGGCTACAATGAGCAGTTCTTC. It codes for CASSRGTSGYNEQFF.